The T cell receptor beta chain described here comes from a study of spatial heterogeneity in lung cancer. TCRdb itself ran the 5' RACE reads through MiXCR, one entry per CDR3 protein. Among 7,000 to 10,000 distinct CDR3 sequences listed, 15% to 17% were seen once. The time point was: sample taken at primary tumor resection. Unsorted whole RNA from tumor, nontumor lung or frozen PBMC underwent sequencing. The CDR3 runs to 15 residues. Germline CDR1 and CDR2: SGHRS and YFSETQ. V lost 0 bases to trimming and J lost 0 bases, with 7 bases between them. Many counts were recorded for this clonotype. The TCR comes from a male donor with early-stage non-small cell lung cancer. The sequenced sample was normal lung tissue next to the tumor, obtained at surgery. The genes are TRBV5-1 and TRBJ2-1; D gene unclear. The CDR3: CASSLDLSSYNEQFF. The CDR3 nucleotides read TGCGCCAGCAGCTTGGACTTGAGCTCCTACAATGAGCAGTTCTTC.